This paragraph covers one T cell receptor (beta chain) sequence. The antigen is undetermined. This sample was included in a study of T cell repertoires in cytomegalovirus infection. CDR1 and CDR2 from the germline V gene are SQVTM and ANQGSEA. The CDR3 has 12 residues. Trimming removed 4 bases from V and 7 bases from J, with 13 bases in between. Study-level findings and limits: Dominant in the ex vivo response were TCR beta clonotypes restricted by HLA-C and specific for CMV.

MiXCR was run by TCRdb on the reads, yielding one entry per CDR3 protein. The sample shows 640,000 or so distinct CDR3 sequences, around 30% of them seen only once. This chain uses TRBV29-1 with TRBJ1-1, with D unresolved. This clonotype was obtained from a human donor in good health (CMV status not recorded). Some clones in this sample may be carry-over from other donors' samples. Sequencing used cultured PBMCs, obtained from culture after CMV antigen stimulation. The CDR3 spells CSVGEATYEAFF. The CDR3 bases are TGCAGCGTTGGTGAGGCGACATATGAAGCTTTCTTT.